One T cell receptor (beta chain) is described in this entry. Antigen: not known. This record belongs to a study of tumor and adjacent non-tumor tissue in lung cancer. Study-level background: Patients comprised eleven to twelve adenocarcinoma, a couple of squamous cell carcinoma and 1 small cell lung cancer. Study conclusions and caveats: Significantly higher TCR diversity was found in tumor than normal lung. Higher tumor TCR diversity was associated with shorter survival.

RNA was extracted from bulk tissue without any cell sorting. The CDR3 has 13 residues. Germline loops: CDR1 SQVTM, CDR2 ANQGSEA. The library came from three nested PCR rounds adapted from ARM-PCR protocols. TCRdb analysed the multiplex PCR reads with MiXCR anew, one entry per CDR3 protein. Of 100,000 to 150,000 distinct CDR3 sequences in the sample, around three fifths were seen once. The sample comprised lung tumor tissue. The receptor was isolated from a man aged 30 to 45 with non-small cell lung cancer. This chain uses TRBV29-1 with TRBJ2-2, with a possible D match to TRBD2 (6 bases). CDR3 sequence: CRAGGSNTGELFF. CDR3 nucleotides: TGCAGGGCTGGGGGGTCGAACACCGGGGAGCTGTTTTTT.